The following is a T cell receptor (beta chain) sequence with its context. What it binds is unknown. V dropped 3 bases and J dropped 4; count of bases not matched to a gene: 9. Germline CDR1 reads LGHNA; CDR2 reads YSLEER. The CDR3 length is 15 residues. The source of the sample is a study of cytomegalovirus exposure and HLA in healthy donors. Study-wide background: Early on, a data release was issued that held roughly 80 million unique TCRs from HLA-typed donors.

It was healthy bone marrow donors who served as donors. Study results and caveats: In a later analysis, HLA-associated TCR beta chains were more clonally expanded than equally common others. An analysis that was carried out later associated 16,951 TCR beta sequences with HLA alleles at 0.05 false discovery rate.

Primers included in the PCR were 60 Vbeta and 13 Jbeta primers. TCRdb's copy holds only in-frame clones and misses some; the assay was immunoSEQ multiplex PCR. The table has roughly 140,000 clones, approximately 60% seen once; the top ten hold roughly 7%. This TCR derives from a woman aged 55-70 years in good health and CMV-seropositive. The sequenced material came from PBMCs. The chain recombines TRBV4-3 with TRBJ2-7; TRBD2 agrees at 7 bases. The CDR3 DNA is TGCGCCAGCAGCCAGGGAGGGCAGGCCGATTACGAGCAGTACTTC. Translated, it gives CASSQGGQADYEQYF.